Sequencing of this TCR beta chain was carried out in a study of beta chain bispecific antibodies for T cell cancers. Study-wide context: Surface TRBV12 (TRBV12-3) was on Jurkat, TRBV5-5 on HPB-ALL. Study outcomes and limitations: Most targeted TRBV signal came from the leukemia cell line cells, not normal T cells. An anti-TRBV5-5 antibody cross-reacts with the highly similar TRBV5-6.

Clonotype quantities came from unique molecular identifier barcode counts. TCRdb analysed the 5' RACE reads with MiXCR anew, one entry per CDR3 protein. In the table there are 20,000 to 25,000 distinct CDR3 sequences, 2.6% of which are singletons. Germline CDR1 MGHDK, CDR2 SYGVNS. This CDR3 contains 14 residues. Trimming stripped 3 bases from V and 0 bases from J, with 8 bases between. This clonotype is judged medium-sized. The target antigen is unknown. Either OKT3 anti-CD3 antibody or CD3/CD28 beads expanded T cells from blood mononuclear cells over roughly three days. 5 x 10^4 normal T cells were cocultured with 5 x 10^4 target cells and bispecific antibody.

Sequencing input: healthy donor T cells cultured with leukemia cells. The rearrangement joins TRBV25-1 to TRBJ1-2, with D perhaps matching TRBD1 (5 bases). This TCR was recovered from a human donor in good health. Some clones in this sample may be carry-over from other donors' samples. The CDR3 is CASSELTANYGYTF. The CDR3 DNA reads TGTGCCAGCAGTGAGTTGACAGCTAACTATGGCTACACCTTC.